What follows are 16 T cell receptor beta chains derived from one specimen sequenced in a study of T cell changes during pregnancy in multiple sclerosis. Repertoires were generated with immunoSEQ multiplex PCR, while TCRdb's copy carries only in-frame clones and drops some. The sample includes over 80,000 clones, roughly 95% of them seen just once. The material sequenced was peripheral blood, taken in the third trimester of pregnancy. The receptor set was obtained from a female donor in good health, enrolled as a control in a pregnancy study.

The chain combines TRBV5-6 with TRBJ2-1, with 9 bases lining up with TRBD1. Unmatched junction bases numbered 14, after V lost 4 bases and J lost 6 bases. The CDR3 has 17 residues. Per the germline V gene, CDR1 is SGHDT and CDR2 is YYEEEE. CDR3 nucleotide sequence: TGTGCCAGCAGCCGTGGATCCGGGACAGGGTACGTCAATGAGCAGTTCTTC. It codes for CASSRGSGTGYVNEQFF.

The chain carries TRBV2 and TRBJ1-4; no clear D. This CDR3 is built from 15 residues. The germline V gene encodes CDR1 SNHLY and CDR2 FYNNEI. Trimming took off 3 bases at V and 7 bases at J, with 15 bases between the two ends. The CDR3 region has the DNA TGTGCCAGCAGTGAGACCAGACTAGGGAGTGAAAAACTGTTTTTT. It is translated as CASSETRLGSEKLFF. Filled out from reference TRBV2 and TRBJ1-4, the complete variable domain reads EPEVTQTPSHQVTQMGQEVILRCVPISNHLYFYWYRQILGQKVEFLVSFYNNEISEKSEIFDDQFSVERPDGSNFTLKIRSTKLEDSAMYFCASSETRLGSEKLFFGSGTQLSVL.

CDR3 bases: TGTGCCAGCAGCTTGGGGCGGTTAGAGCAGTACTTC. This sequence encodes CASSLGRLEQYF. The V call is TRBV5-8, the J call TRBJ2-7; no clear D gene. Germline values: CDR1 SGHTS, CDR2 YDEGEE. The CDR3 has 12 residues. Trimming left V 0 bases short and J 7 bases short, with 8 bases between. The full variable domain, in which reference TRBV5-8 and TRBJ2-7 provide the parts outside the CDR3, is EAGVTQSPTHLIKTRGQQATLRCSPISGHTSVYWYQQALGLGLQFLLWYDEGEERNRGNFPPRFSGRQFPNYSSELNVNALELEDSALYLCASSLGRLEQYFGPGTRLTVT.

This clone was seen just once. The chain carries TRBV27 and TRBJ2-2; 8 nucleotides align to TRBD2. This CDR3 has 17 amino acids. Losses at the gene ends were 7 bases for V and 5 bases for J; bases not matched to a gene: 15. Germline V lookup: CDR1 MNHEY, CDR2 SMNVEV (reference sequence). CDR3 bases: TGTGCCAGCAAAAGCGGGAGTTGGTTGGAGCCGACCGGGGAGCTGTTTTTT. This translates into CASKSGSWLEPTGELFF.

The CDR3 loop is CASSPPTAYYEQYF. In nucleotides, the CDR3 is TGTGCCAGCAGCCCACCGACAGCATACTACGAGCAGTACTTC. This chain connects TRBV7-9 to TRBJ2-7; the D gene is possibly TRBD1 (5 bases). Trimming took 5 bases from V and 3 from J, leaving 14 bases between them. This CDR3 region has 14 residues. The germline V gene has CDR1 SEHNR and CDR2 FQNEAQ (reference sequence).

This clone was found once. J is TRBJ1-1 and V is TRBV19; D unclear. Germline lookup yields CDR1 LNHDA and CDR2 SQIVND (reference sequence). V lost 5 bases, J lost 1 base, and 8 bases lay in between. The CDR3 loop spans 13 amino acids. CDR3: CASSASRNTEAFF. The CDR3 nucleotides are TGTGCCAGTAGTGCTTCGCGGAACACTGAAGCTTTCTTT.

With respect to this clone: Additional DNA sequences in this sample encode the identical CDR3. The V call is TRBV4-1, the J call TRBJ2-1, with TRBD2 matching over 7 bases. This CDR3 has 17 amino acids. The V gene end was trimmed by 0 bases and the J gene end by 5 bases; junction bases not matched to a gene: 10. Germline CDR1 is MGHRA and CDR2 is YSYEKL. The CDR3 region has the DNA TGCGCCAGCAGCCAAGATTGGGCTAGCGGAGGGAACAATGAGCAGTTCTTC. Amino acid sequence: CASSQDWASGGNNEQFF.

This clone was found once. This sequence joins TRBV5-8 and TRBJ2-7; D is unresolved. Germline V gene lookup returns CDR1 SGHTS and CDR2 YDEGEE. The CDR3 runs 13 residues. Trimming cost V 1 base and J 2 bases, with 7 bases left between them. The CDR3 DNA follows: TGTGCCAGCAGCTTGACAGACCCCTACGAGCAGTACTTC. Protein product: CASSLTDPYEQYF.

The CDR3 DNA sequence: TGTGCCAGCAAGCCCAGGGCTGGGGCCAACGTCCTGACTTTC. Translated: CASKPRAGANVLTF. This sequence joins TRBV9 and TRBJ2-6; D may be TRBD1 (5 bases). V dropped 6 bases and J dropped 2 bases, with 9 bases sitting between them. The CDR3 spans 14 residues. Germline V gene data show CDR1 as SGDLS and CDR2 as YYNGEE.

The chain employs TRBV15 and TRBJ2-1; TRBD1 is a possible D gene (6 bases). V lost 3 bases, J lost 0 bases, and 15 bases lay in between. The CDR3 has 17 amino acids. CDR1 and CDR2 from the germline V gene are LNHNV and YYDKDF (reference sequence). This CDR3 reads CATSSRTEQSSYNEQFF. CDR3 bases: TGTGCCACCAGCAGCAGGACAGAACAAAGCTCCTACAATGAGCAGTTCTTC.

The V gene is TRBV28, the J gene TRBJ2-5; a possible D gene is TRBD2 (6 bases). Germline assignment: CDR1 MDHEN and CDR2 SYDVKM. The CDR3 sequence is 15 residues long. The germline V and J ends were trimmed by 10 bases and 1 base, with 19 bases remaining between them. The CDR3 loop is CATLRSGGSQETQYF. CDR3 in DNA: TGTGCCACCCTTCGGTCCGGGGGATCCCAAGAGACCCAGTACTTC.

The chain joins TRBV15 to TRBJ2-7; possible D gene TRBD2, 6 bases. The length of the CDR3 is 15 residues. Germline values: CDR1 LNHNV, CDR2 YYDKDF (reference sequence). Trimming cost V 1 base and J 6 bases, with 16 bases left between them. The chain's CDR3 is CATSRARELAGEQYF. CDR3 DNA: TGTGCCACCAGCAGAGCAAGAGAACTAGCCGGCGAGCAGTACTTC.

This CDR3 is CASSYARGTHYEQYF. The CDR3 coding sequence is TGTGCCAGCAGCTACGCCCGCGGGACCCACTACGAGCAGTACTTC. This chain uses TRBV6-5 with TRBJ2-5; a possible D gene is TRBD2 (6 bases). The J call may be in error: the DNA end matches TRBJ2-7 better. Germline V gene lookup returns CDR1 MNHEY and CDR2 SVGAGI. This CDR3 region has 15 residues.

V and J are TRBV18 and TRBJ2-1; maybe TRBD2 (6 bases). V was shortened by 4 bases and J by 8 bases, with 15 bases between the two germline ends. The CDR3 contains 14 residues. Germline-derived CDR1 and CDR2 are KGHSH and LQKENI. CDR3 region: CASSLLLGEDEQFF. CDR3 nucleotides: TGTGCCAGCTCACTCTTATTAGGGGAGGATGAGCAGTTCTTC. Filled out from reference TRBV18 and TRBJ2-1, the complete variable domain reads NAGVMQNPRHLVRRRGQEARLRCSPMKGHSHVYWYRQLPEEGLKFMVYLQKENIIDESGMPKERFSAEFPKEGPSILRIQQVVRGDSAAYFCASSLLLGEDEQFFGPGTRLTVL.

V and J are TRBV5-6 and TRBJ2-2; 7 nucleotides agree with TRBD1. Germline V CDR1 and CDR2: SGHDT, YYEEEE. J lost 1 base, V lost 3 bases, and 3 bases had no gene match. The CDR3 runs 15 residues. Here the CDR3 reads CASSSGQENTGELFF. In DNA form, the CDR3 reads TGTGCCAGCAGCTCTGGACAGGAGAACACCGGGGAGCTGTTTTTT.

The CDR3 is CASSLAYVGQGELFF. The CDR3 bases are TGTGCCAGCAGCTTAGCGTACGTGGGGCAGGGGGAGCTGTTTTTT. The gene calls are TRBV7-9 and TRBJ2-2; TRBD1 is a possible D gene (5 bases). CDR3 length: 15 amino acids. V was pared by 0 bases and J by 8 bases, with 13 bases between. In germline, CDR1 is SEHNR, CDR2 FQNEAQ (reference sequence).